The 5 T cell receptor beta chains presented below share a single source sample, sequenced in a study of post-analysis software for immune sequencing data. Their antigens are not known. TCR beta libraries were prepared from cDNA with unique molecular identifiers. TCRdb reprocessed the PCR reads with MiXCR, giving one entry per CDR3 protein. The sample consists of around 250,000 distinct CDR3 sequences, 30% to 45% of them appearing once. Study-level results: In patients, five or six TRBV segments were more frequent than in controls, with TRBV5-6, TRBV5-1 and TRBV20-1 among them.

The sequenced sample consisted of blood. All receptors derive from a girl under 18 with multiple sclerosis.

With respect to this clonotype: A much bigger clone sits one base away, suggesting this may be a read error. The chain joins TRBV28 to TRBJ2-1; 10 nucleotides agree with TRBD2. Germline V gene data show CDR1 as MDHEN and CDR2 as SYDVKM. This CDR3 region has 17 residues. V lost 4 bases to trimming and J lost 0 bases; unmatched junction nucleotides: 6. The CDR3 region has the DNA TGTGCCAGCAGTTCCAGTAGCGGGGGGATCTCCTACAATGAGCAGTTCTTC. This translates into CASSSSSGGISYNEQFF.

Details on this clonotype: A much more abundant neighbour one base away suggests this may be a read error. The chain is built from TRBV6-6 and TRBJ2-7; TRBD1 matches at 8 bases. There are 13 residues in the CDR3. Trimming at V came to 5 bases and at J to 6 bases, leaving 6 bases not matched to a gene. Germline V gives CDR1 MNHNY, CDR2 SVGAGI (reference sequence). CDR3 in amino acids: CASSPRQGCEQYF. The CDR3, as DNA: TGTGCCAGCAGTCCAAGACAGGGGTGCGAGCAGTACTTC.

This clonotype showed up many times. The chain has TRBV7-8 and TRBJ1-4, with a weak D call TRBD1 (6 bases). V lost 7 bases to trimming and J lost 7 bases, with 10 bases between them. The CDR3 length is 12 residues. The germline CDR1 and CDR2 sequences are SGHVS and FQNEAQ. CDR3 region: CASTGDVEKLFF. The CDR3 nucleotides read TGTGCCAGCACAGGGGACGTTGAAAAACTGTTTTTT.

The chain couples TRBV5-1 to TRBJ2-4, with D unclear. The germline gives CDR1 SGHRS, CDR2 YFSETQ. Trimming left V 2 bases short and J 0 bases short, with 12 bases between. The CDR3 covers 16 residues. The CDR3 loop reads CASSLEPFLAKNIQYF. CDR3 nucleotides: TGCGCCAGCAGCTTAGAACCCTTTCTAGCCAAAAACATTCAGTACTTC.

This clonotype was observed a handful of times. The chain combines TRBV5-1 with TRBJ2-7, with 9 bases lining up with TRBD1. V was pared by 4 bases and J by 2 bases, with 10 bases of the junction left unmatched. Germline V lookup: CDR1 SGHRS, CDR2 YFSETQ. This CDR3 is built from 16 residues. The CDR3 loop is CASSPGPGQGTYEQYF. CDR3 DNA sequence: TGCGCCAGCAGCCCCGGACCAGGACAGGGGACCTACGAGCAGTACTTC.